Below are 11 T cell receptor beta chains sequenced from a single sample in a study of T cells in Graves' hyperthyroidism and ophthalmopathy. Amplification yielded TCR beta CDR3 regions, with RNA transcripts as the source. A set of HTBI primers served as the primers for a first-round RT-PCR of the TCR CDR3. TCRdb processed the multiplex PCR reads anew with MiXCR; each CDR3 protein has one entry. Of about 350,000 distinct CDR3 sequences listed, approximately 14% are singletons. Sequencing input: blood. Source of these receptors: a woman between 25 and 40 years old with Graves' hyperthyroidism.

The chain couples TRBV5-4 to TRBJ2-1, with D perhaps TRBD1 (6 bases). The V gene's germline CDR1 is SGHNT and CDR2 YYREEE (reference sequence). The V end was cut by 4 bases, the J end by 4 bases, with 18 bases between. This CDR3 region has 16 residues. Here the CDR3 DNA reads TGTGCCAGCAGCAGGGGGATGGGCGGAGTTTACAATGAGCAGTTCTTC. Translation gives CASSRGMGGVYNEQFF.

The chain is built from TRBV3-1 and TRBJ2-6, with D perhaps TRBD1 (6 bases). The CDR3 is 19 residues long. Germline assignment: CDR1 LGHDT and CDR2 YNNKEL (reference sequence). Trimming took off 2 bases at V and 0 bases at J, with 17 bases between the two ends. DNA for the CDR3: TGTGCCAGCAGCCAATCTTCGGGACACGTCTTCTCTGGGGCCAACGTCCTGACTTTC. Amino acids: CASSQSSGHVFSGANVLTF.

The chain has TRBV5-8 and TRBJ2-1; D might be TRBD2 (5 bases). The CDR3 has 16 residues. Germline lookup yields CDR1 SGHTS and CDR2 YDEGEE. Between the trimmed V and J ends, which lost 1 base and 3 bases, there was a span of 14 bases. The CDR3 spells CASSLIVSGGYNEQFF. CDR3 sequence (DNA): TGTGCCAGCAGCTTGATCGTCTCTGGAGGCTACAATGAGCAGTTCTTC.

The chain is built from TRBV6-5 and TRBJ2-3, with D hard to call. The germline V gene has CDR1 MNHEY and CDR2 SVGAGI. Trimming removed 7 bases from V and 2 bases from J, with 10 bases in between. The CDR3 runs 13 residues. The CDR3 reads CASTGSSTDTQYF. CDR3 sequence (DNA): TGTGCCAGCACAGGTTCGTCCACAGATACGCAGTATTTT.

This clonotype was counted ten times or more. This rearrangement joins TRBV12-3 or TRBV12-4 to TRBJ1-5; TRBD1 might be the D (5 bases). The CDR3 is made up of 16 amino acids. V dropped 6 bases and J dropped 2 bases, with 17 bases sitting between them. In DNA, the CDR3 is TGTGCCAGCAGAGCAAACACAGGCTTCGGCAATCAGCCCCAGCATTTT. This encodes CASRANTGFGNQPQHF.

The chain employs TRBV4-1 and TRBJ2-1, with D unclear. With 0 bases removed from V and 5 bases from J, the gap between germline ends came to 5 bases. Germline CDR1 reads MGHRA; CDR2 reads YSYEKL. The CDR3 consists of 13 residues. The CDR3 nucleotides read TGCGCCAGCAGCCAAGATGTAGACAATGAGCAGTTCTTC. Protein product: CASSQDVDNEQFF.

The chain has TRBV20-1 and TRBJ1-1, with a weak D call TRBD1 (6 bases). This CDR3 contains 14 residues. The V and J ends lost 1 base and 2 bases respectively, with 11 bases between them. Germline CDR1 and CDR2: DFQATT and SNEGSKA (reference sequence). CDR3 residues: CSARVGHPNTEAFF. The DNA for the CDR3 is TGCAGTGCTAGAGTGGGACACCCAAACACTGAAGCTTTCTTT.

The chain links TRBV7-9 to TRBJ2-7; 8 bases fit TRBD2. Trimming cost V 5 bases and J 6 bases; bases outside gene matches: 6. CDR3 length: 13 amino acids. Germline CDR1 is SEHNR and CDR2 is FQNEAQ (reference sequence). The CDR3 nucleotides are TGTGCCAGCAGCCCTCGGGGGGGCCCCGAGCAGTACTTC. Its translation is CASSPRGGPEQYF.

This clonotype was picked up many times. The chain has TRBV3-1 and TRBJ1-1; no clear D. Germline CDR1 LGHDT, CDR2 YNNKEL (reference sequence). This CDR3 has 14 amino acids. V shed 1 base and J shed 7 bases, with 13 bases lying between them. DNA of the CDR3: TGTGCCAGCAGCCAAGGGAGGTCAACGAATGAAGCTTTCTTT. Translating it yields CASSQGRSTNEAFF.

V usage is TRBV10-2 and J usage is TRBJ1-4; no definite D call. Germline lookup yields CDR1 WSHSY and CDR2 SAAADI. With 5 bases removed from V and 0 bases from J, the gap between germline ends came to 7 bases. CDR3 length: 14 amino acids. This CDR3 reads CASSPRTTNEKLFF. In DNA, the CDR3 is TGCGCCAGCAGTCCACGGACAACTAATGAAAAACTGTTTTTT.

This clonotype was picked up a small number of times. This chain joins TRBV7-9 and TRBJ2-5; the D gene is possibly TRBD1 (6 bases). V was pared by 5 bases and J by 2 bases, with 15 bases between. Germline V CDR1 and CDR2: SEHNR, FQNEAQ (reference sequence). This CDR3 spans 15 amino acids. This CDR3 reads CASSPEPRGQETQYF. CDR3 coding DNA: TGTGCCAGCAGCCCGGAGCCAAGGGGGCAAGAGACCCAGTACTTC.